These 7 T cell receptor beta chains were all obtained from the same sample, sequenced in a study of blood T cell repertoires in COVID-19. Measured with immunoSEQ multiplex PCR; TCRdb has only the in-frame clones, and not every one. Of 150,000 to 200,000 clones listed, 87% were seen once; the top ten hold more than 2%. The specimen sequenced was PBMCs or T cells enriched from blood (not recorded which). All receptors derive from a woman aged 25 to 39 who had recovered from COVID-19.

As for this clone: At one end, the junction sequence differs from germline, possibly due to a read error. The J gene is TRBJ1-1, the V gene TRBV7-6; TRBD1 might be the D (5 bases). The CDR3 has 12 residues. Germline V lookup: CDR1 SGHVS, CDR2 FNYEAQ. The CDR3 is CASSLIGTLEIF. CDR3 DNA: TGTGCCAGCAGCTTAATCGGGACTCTGGAGATCTTT.

The V gene is TRBV18, the J gene TRBJ1-1, with 8 nucleotides matching TRBD1. The CDR3 has 15 amino acids. With V trimmed by 5 bases and J by 4 bases, 9 bases remained unmatched. The V gene's germline CDR1 is KGHSH and CDR2 LQKENI. CDR3 in amino acids: CASSDGTGPSTEAFF. The CDR3 nucleotides read TGTGCCAGCTCAGACGGGACAGGTCCGAGCACTGAAGCTTTCTTT. The full variable domain, completed using reference TRBV18 and TRBJ1-1, is NAGVMQNPRHLVRRRGQEARLRCSPMKGHSHVYWYRQLPEEGLKFMVYLQKENIIDESGMPKERFSAEFPKEGPSILRIQQVVRGDSAAYFCASSDGTGPSTEAFFGQGTRLTVV.

The chain has TRBV4-3 and TRBJ2-2; 8 nucleotides agree with TRBD2. Trimming removed 4 bases from V and 1 base from J; junction bases left unmatched: 2. Germline CDR1 reads LGHNA; CDR2 reads YSLEER. The CDR3 spans 15 residues. CDR3 region: CASSPSGGNTGELFF. The CDR3 bases are TGCGCCAGCAGCCCCAGCGGGGGGAACACCGGGGAGCTGTTTTTT.

The rearrangement joins TRBV7-9 to TRBJ2-6; perhaps TRBD1 as D (5 bases). Germline V gene lookup returns CDR1 SEHNR and CDR2 FQNEAQ (reference sequence). There are 17 residues in the CDR3. The V end was cut by 4 bases, the J end by 0 bases, with 13 bases between. CDR3 nucleotide sequence: TGTGCCAGCAGCTCGGCGGACACAACCTCTGGGGCCAACGTCCTGACTTTC. The encoded protein is CASSSADTTSGANVLTF.

The CDR3 is CAISETGNQPQHF. The CDR3, as DNA: TGTGCCATCAGTGAGACGGGCAATCAGCCCCAGCATTTT. This rearrangement joins TRBV10-3 to TRBJ1-5; D is ambiguous. The ends were cut back, 2 bases at V and 2 bases at J, with 4 bases in the middle. CDR3 length equals 13 residues. Germline V gene lookup returns CDR1 ENHRY and CDR2 SYGVKD.

This rearrangement joins TRBV18 to TRBJ2-3, with unresolved D. The CDR3 sequence is 13 residues long. Trimming removed 0 bases at V and 2 bases at J, with 3 bases between. CDR1 and CDR2 from the germline V gene are KGHSH and LQKENI. The CDR3 region is CASSPPYTDTQYF. CDR3 DNA sequence: TGTGCCAGCTCACCACCGTACACAGATACGCAGTATTTT. Drawing the rest from reference TRBV18 and TRBJ2-3, the complete variable domain is NAGVMQNPRHLVRRRGQEARLRCSPMKGHSHVYWYRQLPEEGLKFMVYLQKENIIDESGMPKERFSAEFPKEGPSILRIQQVVRGDSAAYFCASSPPYTDTQYFGPGTRLTVL.

This clone has just a few counts. V and J are TRBV13 and TRBJ2-7; perhaps TRBD2 as D (5 bases). V was clipped by 1 base and J by 5 bases, with 12 bases between them. CDR1 and CDR2 from the germline V gene are PRHDT and FYEKMQ (reference sequence). This CDR3 is 14 amino acids long. The CDR3 DNA follows: TGTGCCAGCAGCTTAGTTTCGCGGGTCGACGAGCAGTACTTC. Translated: CASSLVSRVDEQYF.